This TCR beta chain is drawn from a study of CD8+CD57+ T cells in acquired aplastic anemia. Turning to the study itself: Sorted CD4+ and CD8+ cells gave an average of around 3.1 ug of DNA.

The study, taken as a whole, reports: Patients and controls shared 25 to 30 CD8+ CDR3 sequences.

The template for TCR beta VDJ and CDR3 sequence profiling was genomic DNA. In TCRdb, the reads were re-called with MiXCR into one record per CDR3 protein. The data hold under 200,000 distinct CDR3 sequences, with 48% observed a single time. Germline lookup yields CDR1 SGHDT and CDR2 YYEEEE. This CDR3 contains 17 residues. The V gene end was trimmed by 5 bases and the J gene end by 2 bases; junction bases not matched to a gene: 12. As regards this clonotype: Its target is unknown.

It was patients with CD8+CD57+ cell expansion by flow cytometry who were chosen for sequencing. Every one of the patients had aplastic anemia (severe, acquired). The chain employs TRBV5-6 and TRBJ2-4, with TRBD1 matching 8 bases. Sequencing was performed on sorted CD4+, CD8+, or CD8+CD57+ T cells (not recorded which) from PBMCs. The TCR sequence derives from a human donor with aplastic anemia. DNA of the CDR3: TGTGCCAGCAGTTCCGTCCCTCAGGGGGCTCCCAAAAACATTCAGTACTTC. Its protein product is CASSSVPQGAPKNIQYF.